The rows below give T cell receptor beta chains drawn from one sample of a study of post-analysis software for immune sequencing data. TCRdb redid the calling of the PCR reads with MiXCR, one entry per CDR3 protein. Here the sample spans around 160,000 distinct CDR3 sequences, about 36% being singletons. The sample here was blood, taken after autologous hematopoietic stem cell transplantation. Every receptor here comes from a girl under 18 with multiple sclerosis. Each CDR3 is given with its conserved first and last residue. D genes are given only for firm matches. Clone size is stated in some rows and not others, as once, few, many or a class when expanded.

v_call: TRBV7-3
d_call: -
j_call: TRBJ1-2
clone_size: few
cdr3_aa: CASSLKGSDAGYTF
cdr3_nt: TGTGCCAGCAGCTTAAAGGGCAGCGACGCAGGCTACACCTTC

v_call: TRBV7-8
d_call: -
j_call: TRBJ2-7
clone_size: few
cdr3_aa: CASSLGHSYEQYF
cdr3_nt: TGTGCCAGCAGCTTAGGACACTCCTACGAGCAGTACTTC

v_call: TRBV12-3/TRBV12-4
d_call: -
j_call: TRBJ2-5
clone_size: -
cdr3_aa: CASSLPSQETQYF
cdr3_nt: TGTGCCAGCAGTTTGCCCAGCCAAGAGACCCAGTACTTC

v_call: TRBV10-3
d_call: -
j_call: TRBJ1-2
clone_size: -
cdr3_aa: CAISESRESNYGYTF
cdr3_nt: TGTGCCATCAGTGAGTCAAGGGAGTCTAACTATGGCTACACCTTC

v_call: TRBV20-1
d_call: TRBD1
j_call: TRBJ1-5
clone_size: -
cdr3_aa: CSARGVGTEISNQPQHF
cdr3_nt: TGCAGTGCTAGAGGGGTGGGGACAGAGATTAGCAATCAGCCCCAGCATTTT

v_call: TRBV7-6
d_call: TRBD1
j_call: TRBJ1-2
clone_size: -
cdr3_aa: CASSLEVLGGDGYTF
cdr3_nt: TGTGCCAGCAGCTTAGAAGTTCTAGGGGGCGATGGCTACACCTTC

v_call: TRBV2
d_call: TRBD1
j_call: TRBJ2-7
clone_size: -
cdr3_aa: CASSEWDSSYEQYF
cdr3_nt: TGTGCCAGCAGTGAATGGGACAGCTCCTACGAGCAGTACTTC

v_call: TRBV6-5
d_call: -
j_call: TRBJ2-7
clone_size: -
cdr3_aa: CAGSSPRYEQYF
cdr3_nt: TGTGCCGGCAGTTCCCCTCGGTACGAGCAGTACTTC

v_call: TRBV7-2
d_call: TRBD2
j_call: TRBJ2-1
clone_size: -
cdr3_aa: CASSRPGAGGPNEQFF
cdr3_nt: TGTGCCAGCAGCCGCCCAGGCGCGGGGGGGCCGAATGAGCAGTTCTTC

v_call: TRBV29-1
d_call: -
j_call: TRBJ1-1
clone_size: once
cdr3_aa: CSVDVNTEAFF
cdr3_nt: TGCAGCGTTGACGTGAACACTGAAGCTTTCTTT

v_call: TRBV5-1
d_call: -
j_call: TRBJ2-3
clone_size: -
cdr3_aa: CASSFRSSTPDTQYF
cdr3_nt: TGCGCCAGCAGCTTCCGGTCTAGCACCCCAGATACGCAGTATTTT

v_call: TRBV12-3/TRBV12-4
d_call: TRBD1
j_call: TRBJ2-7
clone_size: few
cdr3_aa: CASTPGQSYEQYF
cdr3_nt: TGTGCCAGCACCCCGGGACAGAGTTACGAGCAGTACTTC

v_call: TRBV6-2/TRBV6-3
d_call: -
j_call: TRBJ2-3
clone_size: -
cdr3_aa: CTSSYGGADTQYF
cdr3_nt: TGTACCAGCAGTTACGGTGGGGCAGATACGCAGTATTTT

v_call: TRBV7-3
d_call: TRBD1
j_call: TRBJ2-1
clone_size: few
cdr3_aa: CASSLIGGPSNEQFF
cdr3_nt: TGTGCCAGCAGCTTAATAGGGGGCCCTAGCAATGAGCAGTTCTTC

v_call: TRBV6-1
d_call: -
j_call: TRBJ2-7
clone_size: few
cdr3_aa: CASSERWQGTYEQYF
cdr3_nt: TGTGCCAGCAGTGAACGGTGGCAGGGTACCTACGAGCAGTACTTC

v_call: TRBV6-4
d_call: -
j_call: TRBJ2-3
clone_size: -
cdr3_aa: CASSVMEGSDTQYF
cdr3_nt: TGTGCCAGCAGTGTAATGGAGGGGTCAGATACGCAGTATTTT

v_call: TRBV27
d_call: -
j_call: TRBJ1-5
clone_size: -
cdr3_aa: CASHQSGGNQPQHF
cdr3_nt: TGTGCCAGTCACCAGTCGGGGGGGAATCAGCCCCAGCATTTT

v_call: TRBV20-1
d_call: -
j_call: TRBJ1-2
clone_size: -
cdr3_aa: CSVRGLGWSPRGYTF
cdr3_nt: TGCAGTGTTAGGGGACTCGGCTGGTCTCCGCGGGGCTACACCTTC

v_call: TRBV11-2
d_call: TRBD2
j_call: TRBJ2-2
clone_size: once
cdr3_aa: CASSISQAGYNTGELFF
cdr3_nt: TGTGCCAGCAGCATAAGTCAAGCGGGATATAACACCGGGGAGCTGTTTTTT

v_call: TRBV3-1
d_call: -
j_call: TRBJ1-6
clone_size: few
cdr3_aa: CASSQVARSSYNSPLHF
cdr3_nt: TGTGCCAGCAGCCAAGTGGCCCGGAGCTCCTATAATTCACCCCTCCACTTT

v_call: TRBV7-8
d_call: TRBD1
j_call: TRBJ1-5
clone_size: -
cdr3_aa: CASSLALRAGGHQPQHF
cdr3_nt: TGTGCCAGCAGCTTAGCTCTTCGGGCAGGGGGCCATCAGCCCCAGCATTTT

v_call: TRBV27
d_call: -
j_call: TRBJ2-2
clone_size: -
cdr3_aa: CASSLSGIVNTGELFF
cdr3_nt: TGTGCCAGCAGTTTATCTGGGATTGTAAACACCGGGGAGCTGTTTTTT

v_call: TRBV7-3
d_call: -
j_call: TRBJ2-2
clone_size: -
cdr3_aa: CASSLAITGELFF
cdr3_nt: TGTGCCAGCAGCTTAGCAATCACCGGGGAGCTGTTTTTT